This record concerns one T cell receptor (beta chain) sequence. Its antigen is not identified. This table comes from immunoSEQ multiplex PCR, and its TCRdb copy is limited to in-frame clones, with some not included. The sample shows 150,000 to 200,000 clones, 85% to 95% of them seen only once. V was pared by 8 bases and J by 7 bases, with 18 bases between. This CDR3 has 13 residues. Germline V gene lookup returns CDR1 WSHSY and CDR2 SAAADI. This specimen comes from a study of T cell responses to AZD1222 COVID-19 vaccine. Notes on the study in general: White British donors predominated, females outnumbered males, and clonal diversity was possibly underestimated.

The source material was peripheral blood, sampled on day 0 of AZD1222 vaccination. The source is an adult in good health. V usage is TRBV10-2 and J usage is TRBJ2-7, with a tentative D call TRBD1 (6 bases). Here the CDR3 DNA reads TGCGCCAGCCTAGGGGGAAGGGCTTGGGAGCAGTACTTC. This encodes CASLGGRAWEQYF.